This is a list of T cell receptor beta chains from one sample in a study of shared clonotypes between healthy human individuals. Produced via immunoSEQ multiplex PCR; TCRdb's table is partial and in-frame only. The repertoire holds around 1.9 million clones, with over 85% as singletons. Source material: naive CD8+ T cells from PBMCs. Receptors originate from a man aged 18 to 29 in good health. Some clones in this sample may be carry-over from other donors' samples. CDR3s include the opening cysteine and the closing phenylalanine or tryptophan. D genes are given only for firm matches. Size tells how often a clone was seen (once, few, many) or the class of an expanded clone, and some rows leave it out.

CDR3: CAGATTYNEQFF; DNA: TGTGCCGGGGCGACCACCTACAATGAGCAGTTCTTC; V: TRBV7-9; D: -; size: -; J: TRBJ2-1
CDR3: CASSPPGTGEGGYTF; DNA: TGTGCCAGCTCACCGCCCGGGACAGGGGAGGGTGGCTACACCTTC; V: TRBV18; D: TRBD1; size: once; J: TRBJ1-2
CDR3: CASSQQDGRDEQYF; DNA: TGTGCCAGCAGCCAACAGGACGGTCGGGACGAGCAGTACTTC; V: TRBV9; D: -; size: -; J: TRBJ2-7
CDR3: CASSPTSGRADTQYF; DNA: TGTGCCAGCAGCCCAACTAGCGGGAGGGCAGATACGCAGTATTTT; V: TRBV7-8; D: TRBD2; size: -; J: TRBJ2-3
CDR3: CASSLRRDRNGYTF; DNA: TGTGCCAGCAGTTTACGCCGGGACAGGAATGGCTACACCTTC; V: TRBV27; D: TRBD1; size: -; J: TRBJ1-2
CDR3: CASSLGGGAAYEQYF; DNA: TGTGCCAGCAGCTTGGGCGGAGGGGCCGCCTACGAGCAGTACTTC; V: TRBV5-6; D: -; size: -; J: TRBJ2-7
CDR3: CASSLTPRKETQYF; DNA: TGTGCCAGCAGTTTGACGCCAAGGAAAGAGACCCAGTACTTC; V: TRBV28; D: -; size: once; J: TRBJ2-5
CDR3: CAGTDRVDSPLHF; DNA: TGTGCCGGGACTGACAGGGTTGATTCACCCCTCCACTTT; V: TRBV6-9; D: TRBD1; size: -; J: TRBJ1-6
CDR3: CASSIVGRLYEQYF; DNA: TGTGCCAGTAGTATAGTCGGCAGGCTCTACGAGCAGTACTTC; V: TRBV19; D: -; size: once; J: TRBJ2-7
CDR3: CASSFSTSGRPTGELFF; DNA: TGTGCCAGCAGCTTCTCGACTAGCGGGAGACCCACCGGGGAGCTGTTTTTT; V: TRBV7-3; D: TRBD2; size: -; J: TRBJ2-2
CDR3: CASSFSGHEQYF; DNA: TGTGCCAGCAGTTTCTCGGGGCACGAGCAGTACTTC; V: TRBV28; D: -; size: -; J: TRBJ2-7
CDR3: CASGFSRSLPYAGNTIYF; DNA: TGTGCTAGTGGTTTCAGTAGAAGTTTGCCCTATGCTGGAAACACCATATATTTT; V: TRBV12-5; D: -; size: -; J: TRBJ1-3
CDR3: CASSLEGTANGYTF; DNA: TGTGCCAGCAGCTTAGAAGGGACAGCGAATGGCTACACCTTC; V: TRBV11-2; D: TRBD1; size: -; J: TRBJ1-2
CDR3: CASSGAGSYEQYF; DNA: TGTGCCAGCAGTGGAGCGGGATCCTACGAGCAGTACTTC; V: TRBV25-1; D: TRBD2; size: -; J: TRBJ2-7
CDR3: CASSFQGNEQYF; DNA: TGTGCCAGCAGTTTCCAGGGGAACGAGCAGTACTTC; V: TRBV28; D: -; size: -; J: TRBJ2-7
CDR3: CASSLAGAAPLRPTDTQYF; DNA: TGCGCCAGCAGCTTAGCCGGCGCGGCCCCCCTGAGGCCAACAGATACGCAGTATTTT; V: TRBV5-1; D: -; size: -; J: TRBJ2-3
CDR3: CASRTSGTRTDTQYF; DNA: TGTGCCAGCAGGACAAGCGGAACCCGCACAGATACGCAGTATTTT; V: TRBV28; D: -; size: once; J: TRBJ2-3
CDR3: CASSPTAADEKLFF; DNA: TGTGCCAGTAGTCCGACAGCCGCCGATGAAAAACTGTTTTTT; V: TRBV19; D: -; size: -; J: TRBJ1-4
CDR3: CASSSLRPKLFF; DNA: TGTGCCAGCAGCTCGTTGAGGCCAAAACTGTTTTTT; V: TRBV7-9; D: -; size: -; J: TRBJ1-4
CDR3: CASSLARLAYNEQFF; DNA: TGTGCCAGCAGCTTAGCGCGACTCGCCTACAATGAGCAGTTCTTC; V: TRBV7-9; D: -; size: -; J: TRBJ2-1
CDR3: CASSPRESRETQYF; DNA: TGTGCCAGCAGTCCCAGGGAAAGTAGAGAGACCCAGTACTTC; V: TRBV6-6; D: -; size: -; J: TRBJ2-5
CDR3: CASSLGTSSFNEQFF; DNA: TGTGCCAGCAGTTTAGGGACTAGTAGCTTCAATGAGCAGTTCTTC; V: TRBV28; D: TRBD2; size: -; J: TRBJ2-1
CDR3: CASSWGQNPYYEQYF; DNA: TGTGCCAGCAGCTGGGGACAGAACCCCTACTACGAGCAGTACTTC; V: TRBV27; D: TRBD1; size: -; J: TRBJ2-7
CDR3: CASISRAGIPATEAFF; DNA: TGTGCCAGTATCTCGAGAGCAGGGATCCCCGCGACTGAAGCTTTCTTT; V: TRBV19; D: -; size: -; J: TRBJ1-1
CDR3: CASSLVRGGSGNTIYF; DNA: TGTGCCAGCAGCTTAGTTCGAGGGGGGTCTGGAAACACCATATATTTT; V: TRBV7-8; D: -; size: -; J: TRBJ1-3
CDR3: CASSPWGQPNTGELFF; DNA: TGTGCCAGCAGTCCTTGGGGACAGCCGAACACCGGGGAGCTGTTTTTT; V: TRBV27; D: TRBD1; size: -; J: TRBJ2-2
CDR3: CASSVAWDREDEQYF; DNA: TGTGCCAGCAGCGTAGCTTGGGACAGGGAGGACGAGCAGTACTTC; V: TRBV9; D: TRBD1; size: -; J: TRBJ2-7
CDR3: CASSPQWAGDYEQYF; DNA: TGTGCCAGCAGCCCGCAATGGGCAGGGGACTACGAGCAGTACTTC; V: TRBV5-6; D: -; size: -; J: TRBJ2-7
CDR3: CASSVGRRSYYGYTF; DNA: TGTGCCAGCAGCGTAGGGAGGAGGAGTTACTATGGCTACACCTTC; V: TRBV9; D: -; size: -; J: TRBJ1-2
CDR3: CASSFPGWGDVDIYEQYF; DNA: TGTGCCAGCAGTTTCCCCGGCTGGGGGGACGTGGATATCTACGAGCAGTACTTC; V: TRBV28; D: -; size: -; J: TRBJ2-7
CDR3: CASSLKQRQGETQYF; DNA: TGTGCCAGCAGCTTAAAACAGCGCCAGGGAGAGACCCAGTACTTC; V: TRBV11-2; D: -; size: -; J: TRBJ2-5
CDR3: CASSLSQGPNTGELFF; DNA: TGCGCCAGCAGCCTTTCACAGGGGCCGAACACCGGGGAGCTGTTTTTT; V: TRBV4-1; D: TRBD1; size: few; J: TRBJ2-2
CDR3: CSVEDPKGGGTKYYGYTF; DNA: TGCAGCGTTGAAGATCCCAAAGGGGGAGGGACGAAATACTATGGCTACACCTTC; V: TRBV29-1; D: -; size: -; J: TRBJ1-2
CDR3: CASSQIGRNVEAFF; DNA: TGCGCCAGCAGCCAAATTGGGAGGAACGTGGAAGCTTTCTTT; V: TRBV4-1; D: -; size: -; J: TRBJ1-1
CDR3: CASGLGTALYNEQFF; DNA: TGTGCCAGCGGGCTGGGAACTGCCCTATACAATGAGCAGTTCTTC; V: TRBV27; D: -; size: -; J: TRBJ2-1
CDR3: CASSLRPRGAQETQYF; DNA: TGTGCCAGCAGTCTACGTCCTCGGGGAGCTCAAGAGACCCAGTACTTC; V: TRBV27; D: -; size: -; J: TRBJ2-5
CDR3: CASSSKDSVGYGYTF; DNA: TGTGCCAGCAGCTCCAAGGACAGCGTTGGTTATGGCTACACCTTC; V: TRBV7-9; D: -; size: -; J: TRBJ1-2
CDR3: CASSGSRDRGPSSYEQYF; DNA: TGTGCCAGCAGCGGGTCCCGGGACAGGGGGCCGAGCTCCTACGAGCAGTACTTC; V: TRBV9; D: TRBD1; size: -; J: TRBJ2-7
CDR3: CASRDRREKLFF; DNA: TGTGCCAGCCGGGACAGACGGGAAAAACTGTTTTTT; V: TRBV19; D: TRBD1; size: -; J: TRBJ1-4
CDR3: CASSLSAGAAYEQYF; DNA: TGTGCCAGCAGTTTATCGGCGGGAGCAGCCTACGAGCAGTACTTC; V: TRBV27; D: TRBD2; size: -; J: TRBJ2-7
CDR3: CVRSFSRGTDTQYF; DNA: TGTGTCAGAAGCTTCTCACGGGGCACAGATACGCAGTATTTT; V: TRBV7-5; D: -; size: -; J: TRBJ2-3
CDR3: CASGPAGGGVHEQFF; DNA: TGTGCTAGTGGCCCGGCCGGGGGAGGGGTGCATGAGCAGTTCTTC; V: TRBV12-5; D: TRBD2; size: -; J: TRBJ2-1